The next 10 T cell receptor beta chains were all read from a single sample in a study of human T cells and chemical hapten exposure. Time point in this sample: patch test 3, about 24 weeks after DPC sensitization. Described treatment: therapeutic diphenylcyclopropenone sensitization with weekly scalp DPC. From the RACE reads, TCRdb called clonotypes with MiXCR, one entry per CDR3 protein. The data contain some 62,000 distinct CDR3 sequences, roughly 9.6% of them singletons. The input for sequencing was whole blood, taken in connection with sensitization to the hapten diphenylcyclopropenone (DPC). The source is a woman younger than 45 with alopecia areata. Some clones in this sample may be carry-over from other donors' samples.

This clonotype was seen a few times. The rearrangement links TRBV20-1 to TRBJ2-1; TRBD1 matches at 8 bases. This CDR3 comprises 14 residues. Germline CDR1 and CDR2: DFQATT and SNEGSKA (reference sequence). After removal of 1 base from V and 7 bases from J, the junction contained 6 bases not matched to a gene. The CDR3: CSARGQGAENEQFF. In nucleotides, the CDR3 is TGCAGTGCTAGAGGGCAGGGGGCGGAAAATGAGCAGTTCTTC.

On this clonotype itself: At one of its ends the junction is not consistent with the germline gene, which may arise from a read error. V usage is TRBV15 and J usage is TRBJ1-4; perhaps TRBD1 as D (5 bases). This CDR3 contains 14 residues. Germline loops: CDR1 LNHNV, CDR2 YYDKDF (reference sequence). In nucleotides, the CDR3 is TGTGCCACCAGTCGGGGCTTGACTAAAGAAAAACTGTTTTTT. It translates to CATSRGLTKEKLFF.

The chain couples TRBV29-1 to TRBJ2-3; 8 nucleotides agree with TRBD1. The CDR3 spans 14 residues. The germline V gene encodes CDR1 SQVTM and CDR2 ANQGSEA. The junction had 8 bases not matched to a gene; V was cut back by 5 bases and J by 4 bases. DNA for the CDR3: TGCAGCGTTATACTCGGACAGGGAGCAGATACGCAGTATTTT. Its protein is CSVILGQGADTQYF.

There are a few counts of this clonotype. The chain combines TRBV7-7 with TRBJ2-3, with TRBD2 matching over 11 bases. Per the germline V gene, CDR1 is SSHAT and CDR2 is FNYEAQ (reference sequence). The V segment lost 3 bases and the J segment 4 bases; nucleotides outside the gene matches: 3. The CDR3 is 15 residues long. As DNA, the CDR3 is TGTGCCAGCAGCTTTAGCGGGGGGGCTGCAGATACGCAGTATTTT. This codes for CASSFSGGAADTQYF.

The chain uses TRBV19 and TRBJ2-3; D is unclear. V was cut by 7 bases and J by 8 bases, with 16 bases left in between. This CDR3 is built from 13 residues. Germline V gene sequence: CDR1 LNHDA, CDR2 SQIVND (reference sequence). This CDR3 reads CASTNRASRTQYF. The CDR3 DNA reads TGTGCCAGTACTAACAGAGCCAGTCGTACGCAGTATTTT.

The rearrangement links TRBV28 to TRBJ2-2; 7 bases line up with TRBD2. This CDR3 has 16 amino acids. In germline, CDR1 is MDHEN, CDR2 SYDVKM. Trimming at V came to 3 bases and at J to 6 bases, leaving 10 bases not matched to a gene. In DNA, the CDR3 is TGTGCCAGCAGTTTTTTCGGGGGGAAAAGACCCGGGGAGCTGTTTTTT. Protein sequence: CASSFFGGKRPGELFF.

This clonotype was detected only a few times. This chain uses TRBV7-3 with TRBJ2-7; TRBD2 matches at 10 bases. Unmatched junction bases numbered 5, after V lost 4 bases and J lost 2 bases. The CDR3 contains 15 residues. CDR1 and CDR2 from the germline V gene are SGHTA and FQGTGA. CDR3 sequence reads: CASSWGLAPTYEQYF. CDR3 DNA sequence: TGTGCCAGCAGCTGGGGACTAGCGCCCACCTACGAGCAGTACTTC. The complete variable domain, with remaining parts taken from reference TRBV7-3 and TRBJ2-7, reads GAGVSQTPSNKVTEKGKYVELRCDPISGHTALYWYRQSLGQGPEFLIYFQGTGAADDSGLPNDRFFAVRPEGSVSTLKIQRTERGDSAVYLCASSWGLAPTYEQYFGPGTRLTVT.

The rearrangement uses TRBV20-1 and TRBJ1-2; no clear D. Germline V gene sequence: CDR1 DFQATT, CDR2 SNEGSKA (reference sequence). The germline V and J ends were trimmed by 3 bases and 4 bases, with 6 bases remaining between them. The CDR3 covers 11 residues. The CDR3 DNA sequence: TGCAGTGCTAGCACGTTCTATGGCTACACCTTC. Amino acid sequence: CSASTFYGYTF.

This clonotype was detected a few times. This rearrangement joins TRBV27 to TRBJ2-3; possibly TRBD2 for D (6 bases). The germline V gene encodes CDR1 MNHEY and CDR2 SMNVEV (reference sequence). This CDR3 has 16 residues. V lost 2 bases and J 2 bases, leaving 14 bases between the germline ends. This CDR3 reads CASSLTQGTDTDTQYF. CDR3 DNA sequence: TGTGCCAGCAGTTTAACCCAAGGGACTGACACAGATACGCAGTATTTT.

This clonotype was detected only a few times. V and J are TRBV6-6 and TRBJ1-1; D gene unclear. The CDR3 consists of 13 residues. The V gene's germline CDR1 is MNHNY and CDR2 SVGAGI (reference sequence). Trimming removed 4 bases at V and 7 bases at J, with 13 bases between. This CDR3 reads CASSSPGSVEAFF. In DNA, the CDR3 is TGTGCCAGCAGTTCCCCTGGAAGTGTTGAAGCTTTCTTT.